Listed here are 17 T cell receptor beta chains from one sample, sequenced in a study of blood T cells in healthy people across ages. A J-beta primer mix and a sample-barcoded 5' primer were used in a second PCR of about 6 to 12 cycles. TCRdb independently ran MiXCR on the 5' RACE reads; one entry per CDR3 protein. The sample yields around 900,000 distinct CDR3 sequences, 45% to 60% seen once. The sample was blood. All receptors come from a woman aged 55-69 years in good health.

This clonotype has a handful of counts. This chain joins TRBV20-1 and TRBJ2-5, with 7 nucleotides matching TRBD2. J gave up 9 bases and V 3 bases, and 13 bases lay outside the gene matches. In germline, CDR1 is DFQATT, CDR2 SNEGSKA (reference sequence). The CDR3 spans 14 residues. The CDR3 DNA follows: TGCAGTGCTAGTCAATCTAGCGGCCCCTGGGCCCAGTACTTC. It translates to CSASQSSGPWAQYF.

This clonotype was picked up a small number of times. The chain recombines TRBV5-1 with TRBJ2-5, with D possibly TRBD2 on 5 matching bases. The germline V gene encodes CDR1 SGHRS and CDR2 YFSETQ. The V end was cut by 6 bases, the J end by 0 bases, with 12 bases between. The CDR3 covers 14 residues. CDR3 amino acids: CASKGGFYQETQYF. CDR3 in DNA: TGCGCCAGCAAAGGAGGTTTTTACCAAGAGACCCAGTACTTC.

The genes are TRBV6-2 or TRBV6-3 and TRBJ2-1, with a possible D match to TRBD2 (6 bases). The CDR3 spans 11 residues. Germline-derived CDR1 and CDR2 are MNHEY and SVGEGT. The V gene lost 5 bases and the J gene lost 13 bases, with 12 bases spanning the gap. The DNA for the CDR3 is TGTGCCAGCAGTAACCGGGACTTCCAGTTCTTC. Encoded protein: CASSNRDFQFF.

The rearrangement links TRBV20-1 to TRBJ2-1; 9 nucleotides agree with TRBD2. J was trimmed by 4 bases and V by 3 bases; bases with no gene match: 7. Germline V CDR1 and CDR2: DFQATT, SNEGSKA (reference sequence). The CDR3 totals 15 residues. CDR3 bases: TGCAGTGCTAGCCCCGGACTAGCGATGTACAATGAGCAGTTCTTC. Its translation is CSASPGLAMYNEQFF.

V and J are TRBV27 and TRBJ2-7; 9 nucleotides match TRBD2. J lost 9 bases, V lost 2 bases, and 23 bases had no gene match. CDR3 length: 19 amino acids. Per the germline V gene, CDR1 is MNHEY and CDR2 is SMNVEV (reference sequence). The CDR3 sequence: CASSLSRGSGRLSDIGQYF. The CDR3 DNA reads as TGTGCCAGCAGTTTAAGTAGGGGTAGCGGGAGATTGTCTGATATAGGGCAGTACTTC.

Concerning this clonotype itself: One end of the junction is discordant with germline, which a read error may explain. The chain couples TRBV4-1 to TRBJ2-4; D gene unclear. The CDR3 extends over 14 amino acids. The germline V gene encodes CDR1 MGHRA and CDR2 YSYEKL. The CDR3 reads CASSQGLLKNIQYF. CDR3 coding DNA: TGCGCCAGTAGCCAAGGGCTTCTCAAGAACATTCAGTACTTC.

The chain joins TRBV12-3 or TRBV12-4 to TRBJ2-5; D is ambiguous. Deletions cut 1 base from V and 2 bases from J, with 11 bases between. The CDR3 has 15 amino acids. The CDR3 loop is CASSLENYWQETQYF. In DNA, the CDR3 is TGTGCCAGCAGTTTAGAGAATTATTGGCAAGAGACCCAGTACTTC.

In DNA form, the CDR3 reads TGCGCCAGCAGCTTTGGCGGATTCGACACTGAAGCTTTCTTT. It is translated as CASSFGGFDTEAFF. The chain couples TRBV5-1 to TRBJ1-1; D uncertain. CDR1 is SGHRS and CDR2 is YFSETQ in the germline V gene. The germline V and J ends were trimmed by 2 bases and 3 bases, with 11 bases remaining between them. The CDR3 is 14 amino acids.

V gene TRBV2 combines with J gene TRBJ2-7; 13 nucleotides agree with TRBD2. Losses at the gene ends were 4 bases for V and 5 bases for J; bases not matched to a gene: 8. Germline CDR1 SNHLY, CDR2 FYNNEI. The CDR3 runs 16 residues. The CDR3 spells CASSVGLAGEADEQYF. CDR3 coding DNA: TGTGCCAGCAGTGTCGGACTAGCGGGAGAAGCGGACGAGCAGTACTTC.

The rearrangement joins TRBV7-6 to TRBJ2-3; 8 bases map to TRBD1. Germline V gene sequence: CDR1 SGHVS, CDR2 FNYEAQ. The CDR3 length is 19 residues. The V and J ends lost 0 bases and 2 bases, in that order; junction bases with no gene match: 13. The CDR3 bases are TGTGCCAGCAGCTTAGCAGCGTTGACAGGGGTTGGGATCACAGATACGCAGTATTTT. Translated: CASSLAALTGVGITDTQYF.

In this sample, this clonotype turned up a few times. The chain is built from TRBV30 and TRBJ2-1; 8 bases are shared with TRBD2. V was pared by 3 bases and J by 15 bases, with 16 bases of the junction left unmatched. The CDR3 runs to 14 residues. From germline, CDR1 is GTSNPN and CDR2 SVGIG (reference sequence). DNA for the CDR3: TGTGCCTGGAGCAATAGTGGGACTAGTAGTGAACCGTTCTTC. This codes for CAWSNSGTSSEPFF.

The genes are TRBV28 and TRBJ1-5; D remains unclear. V was shortened by 8 bases and J by 0 bases, with 11 bases between the two germline ends. From germline, CDR1 is MDHEN and CDR2 SYDVKM. The CDR3 consists of 14 residues. The CDR3 spells CASRLDNSNQPQHF. The CDR3 nucleotides are TGTGCCAGCCGGTTAGATAATAGCAATCAGCCCCAGCATTTT.

The chain employs TRBV20-1 and TRBJ2-1; 13 nucleotides agree with TRBD2. The J call may be faulty, since TRBJ2-7 better matches the DNA end. Germline values: CDR1 DFQATT, CDR2 SNEGSKA (reference sequence). There are 15 residues in the CDR3. The CDR3 coding sequence is TGCAGTGCTACCCAGCGGACTAGCGGGGGATACGAGCAGTACTTC. Amino acids: CSATQRTSGGYEQYF.

This clonotype was seen more than once but under ten times. The CDR3 spells CASSQDLAGGGLREQYF. The CDR3 bases are TGCGCCAGCAGCCAAGATCTTGCGGGAGGGGGCCTACGAGAGCAGTACTTC. The chain links TRBV4-1 to TRBJ2-7; 9 positions agree with TRBD2. Germline CDR1 is MGHRA and CDR2 is YSYEKL. Trimming took 0 bases from V and 7 from J; bases not matched to a gene: 13. This CDR3 comprises 17 residues.

In this sample, this clonotype turned up a few times. The chain employs TRBV18 and TRBJ2-5; D might be TRBD2 (5 bases). The closer fit of TRBJ2-7 to the DNA end suggests the J call may be wrong. The CDR3 totals 13 residues. Germline V gives CDR1 KGHSH, CDR2 LQKENI. The CDR3 nucleotides are TGTGCCAGCTCACCACGGGGAGACGACGAGCAGTACTTC. It specifies CASSPRGDDEQYF.

As concerns this clonotype: Likely a read error: the CDR3 ends without its conserved phenylalanine or tryptophan. The DNA is left out, because the CDR3 cannot be placed on it with certainty; the CDR3 is given as TCRdb lists it. This rearrangement joins TRBV29-1 to TRBJ2-7. Germline loops: CDR1 SQVTM, CDR2 ANQGSEA. A total of 12 residues make up the CDR3, ends included. The chain's CDR3 is CSVEESSYEQNL.

This clonotype showed up just a few times. The chain employs TRBV3-1 and TRBJ2-3, with 10 positions matching TRBD2. CDR1 is LGHDT, CDR2 YNNKEL, per germline (reference sequence). V shed 6 bases, J shed 6 bases, and the junction held 12 bases outside the gene matches. This CDR3 is 16 amino acids long. In nucleotides, the CDR3 is TGTGCCAGCAGTCGTCTAGCGGGAGTAATTGTCGATACGCAGTATTTT. This gives the protein CASSRLAGVIVDTQYF.